This record looks at one T cell receptor delta chain sequence and its context. Its matching antigen is unknown. The V segment lost 0 bases and the J segment 7 bases; nucleotides outside the gene matches: 23. Germline lookup yields CDR1 TSWWSYY and CDR2 QGS. The CDR3 sequence is 21 residues long. The sample is drawn from a study of Vδ1+ human thymocytes. Broader study findings: Thymic TRG and TRD repertoires appeared highly polyclonal. Despite high sort purity, about 20% of thymic T cell receptor delta sequences were Vdelta2.

Thymocytes were sorted as CD3+ TCRVdelta1+ TCRVdelta2- after alphabeta T cell depletion. Vdelta1+ thymocyte sorts reached between 98% and 99.6% purity. Extracted RNA was reverse transcribed into cDNA. Multiplex PCR used pooled V-gene forward primers and a constant-region reverse primer to amplify CDR3s. TCRdb used CATT to re-call clones from the multiplex PCR reads. The profile covers under 85,000 delta-chain clones, with approximately 37% appearing a single time and 0.2% to 0.3% taken by the ten largest. The receptor was derived from a boy younger than two who had congenital heart surgery. What was sequenced was Vdelta1+ gamma-delta thymocytes from the thymus. Subset described: FACS-sorted CD3+ TCRalphabeta- TCRVdelta1+ TCRVdelta2- thymocytes. The chain is built from TRDV1 and TRDJ1; 10 bases line up with TRDD3. CDR3 sequence (DNA): TGTGCTCTTGGGGAACTGGTTCCAACGCCACCGAGGGGGGATACGCCGGGTAAACTCATCTTT. This codes for CALGELVPTPPRGDTPGKLIF.